Following are 21 T cell receptor beta chains from one sample sequenced in a study of blood T cell repertoires in COVID-19 (dated by TCRdb to 2020 to 2022). The library was produced with the immunoSEQ multiplex PCR assay. In its TCRdb copy, this immuneACCESS table keeps in-frame sequences only and misses some clones. Where compared with another copy, unresolved V genes explain less than half of these, and the others have no known cause. This sample comprises around 500,000 clones, 88% of them detected only once. 1.5% to 2% of the sample lies in the top ten. Material for sequencing was PBMCs or T cells enriched from blood (not recorded which). These receptors came from a woman in her forties who had recovered from COVID-19.

This clone was detected only a few times. This rearrangement joins TRBV1 to TRBJ1-1. TRBV1 is an annotated pseudogene. CDR3 length: 11 amino acids. CDR3 DNA: TGCACCAGCAGCGGGAGCCGGGGAGCTTTCTTT. Protein sequence: CTSSGSRGAFF.

About this clone: This CDR3 is also generated by other DNA sequences in the sample. The rearrangement links TRBV19 to TRBJ2-7, with unresolved D. Trimming pared 0 bases from V and 5 bases from J, leaving 8 bases between. CDR3 length: 13 amino acids. In germline, CDR1 is LNHDA, CDR2 SQIVND (reference sequence). The CDR3 DNA sequence: TGTGCCAGTAGTATAGATCGTCGCGACGAGCAGTACTTC. As protein: CASSIDRRDEQYF.

This clone was found once. This chain links TRBV4-3 with TRBJ1-1; TRBD1 matches at 9 bases. V lost 2 bases to trimming and J lost 4 bases; unmatched junction nucleotides: 14. The CDR3 runs 18 residues. From germline, CDR1 is LGHNA and CDR2 YSLEER. In DNA, the CDR3 is TGCGCCAGCAGCCAACATGTGGTAACCGGGACAGGGCTCACTGAAGCTTTCTTT. The encoded protein is CASSQHVVTGTGLTEAFF.

This chain connects TRBV5-4 to TRBJ1-2, with D hard to call. The CDR3 has 13 residues. Trimming took 4 bases from V and 8 from J, leaving 15 bases between them. CDR1 is SGHNT and CDR2 is YYREEE in the germline V gene (reference sequence). The CDR3 region has the DNA TGTGCCAGCAGCACAGATTCCGGGGTCGGCTACACCTTC. Its translation: CASSTDSGVGYTF.

This clone has just one count. The V and J genes are TRBV28 and TRBJ2-3; 7 bases match TRBD2. Trimming cost V 5 bases and J 0 bases; bases outside gene matches: 5. The CDR3 has 15 amino acids. Germline CDR1 MDHEN, CDR2 SYDVKM. CDR3 region: CASSLSSGSTDTQYF. The CDR3 region has the DNA TGTGCCAGCAGTCTTTCTAGCGGAAGCACAGATACGCAGTATTTT.

This clone was detected once. V is TRBV15 and J is TRBJ1-2; D remains unclear. The length of the CDR3 is 18 residues. Looked up from germline, CDR1 is LNHNV and CDR2 is YYDKDF (reference sequence). V gave up 0 bases and J gave up 8 bases, with 25 bases separating them. CDR3 region: CATSRDTSPRREPEGYTF. Here the CDR3 DNA reads TGTGCCACCAGCAGAGACACATCCCCCCGTCGGGAGCCAGAAGGCTACACCTTC. The complete variable domain, with remaining parts taken from reference TRBV15 and TRBJ1-2, reads DAMVIQNPRYQVTQFGKPVTLSCSQTLNHNVMYWYQQKSSQAPKLLFHYYDKDFNNEADTPDNFQSRRPNTSFCFLDIRSPGLGDTAMYLCATSRDTSPRREPEGYTFGSGTRLTVV.

The chain joins TRBV5-4 to TRBJ2-7; 9 bases agree with TRBD2. This CDR3 contains 16 residues. Germline trimming cut 4 bases from V and 5 bases from J; bases unmatched to any gene: 13. Germline assignment: CDR1 SGHNT and CDR2 YYREEE (reference sequence). In nucleotides, the CDR3 is TGTGCCAGCAGCCGAATGACTAGCGGAGGCCTTAACGAGCAGTACTTC. Protein: CASSRMTSGGLNEQYF. The full variable domain, completed using reference TRBV5-4 and TRBJ2-7, is ETGVTQSPTHLIKTRGQQVTLRCSSQSGHNTVSWYQQALGQGPQFIFQYYREEENGRGNFPPRFSGLQFPNYSSELNVNALELDDSALYLCASSRMTSGGLNEQYFGPGTRLTVT.

This clone was seen once. The genes are TRBV2 and TRBJ2-5; possibly TRBD1 for D (6 bases). Germline loops: CDR1 SNHLY, CDR2 FYNNEI. The CDR3 is 15 amino acids. V lost 6 bases and J lost 4, with 18 bases in between. CDR3 protein: CASSLGQSDRETQYF. CDR3 nucleotides: TGTGCCAGCAGCCTGGGACAATCCGATCGAGAGACCCAGTACTTC. The whole variable domain, remainder taken from reference TRBV2 and TRBJ2-5, is EPEVTQTPSHQVTQMGQEVILRCVPISNHLYFYWYRQILGQKVEFLVSFYNNEISEKSEIFDDQFSVERPDGSNFTLKIRSTKLEDSAMYFCASSLGQSDRETQYFGPGTRLLVL.

The chain carries TRBV4-3 and TRBJ1-3, with 9 bases identical to TRBD1. Germline CDR1 and CDR2: LGHNA and YSLEER. Losses at the gene ends were 1 base for V and 2 bases for J; bases not matched to a gene: 6. This CDR3 has 17 amino acids. CDR3 coding DNA: TGCGCCAGCAGCCAAGTGGGACAGGGAATTACTGGAAACACCATATATTTT. Encoded protein: CASSQVGQGITGNTIYF.

The J gene is TRBJ1-1, the V gene TRBV2, with D possibly matching TRBD1 (5 bases). V was shortened by 6 bases and J by 4 bases, with 15 bases between the two germline ends. This CDR3 has 14 amino acids. From germline, CDR1 is SNHLY and CDR2 FYNNEI. DNA for the CDR3: TGTGCCAGCAGCCCAGACGGGACTTTCACTGAAGCTTTCTTT. As protein: CASSPDGTFTEAFF.

The gene calls are TRBV11-3 and TRBJ2-1; TRBD2 matches 14 bases. With V trimmed by 5 bases and J by 4 bases, 10 bases remained unmatched. The CDR3 has 18 residues. CDR1 and CDR2 from the germline V gene are SGHNT and YENEEA. As DNA, the CDR3 is TGTGCCAGCAGCACGATGGGGACTAGCGGGAGAGGTTACAATGAGCAGTTCTTC. It codes for CASSTMGTSGRGYNEQFF.

The chain joins TRBV7-9 to TRBJ1-1; maybe TRBD1 (5 bases). Between the trimmed V and J ends, which lost 5 bases and 4 bases, there was a span of 11 bases. The CDR3 sequence is 13 residues long. Looked up from germline, CDR1 is SEHNR and CDR2 is FQNEAQ (reference sequence). The CDR3 DNA follows: TGTGCCAGCAGCCCTATCCAGGGCACTGAAGCTTTCTTT. Protein sequence: CASSPIQGTEAFF.

The chain uses TRBV7-2 and TRBJ2-7; no definite D call. The V and J ends lost 3 bases and 4 bases respectively, with 16 bases between them. The germline V gene encodes CDR1 SGHTA and CDR2 FQGNSA. This CDR3 is 15 amino acids long. The CDR3: CASSLLATSKYEQYF. Here the CDR3 DNA reads TGTGCCAGCAGCTTGTTAGCAACATCTAAGTACGAGCAGTACTTC.

The chain couples TRBV11-3 to TRBJ2-2; tentative D call: TRBD1 (8 bases). Trimming pared 1 base from V and 5 bases from J, leaving 20 bases between. This CDR3 has 18 amino acids. From germline, CDR1 is SGHNT and CDR2 YENEEA. CDR3 region: CASSLAPRTGRGTGELFF. For the CDR3, the DNA is TGTGCCAGCAGCTTAGCGCCCCGGACAGGGAGGGGAACCGGGGAGCTGTTTTTT. Full variable domain (remainder filled in from reference TRBV11-3 and TRBJ2-2): EAGVVQSPRYKIIEKKQPVAFWCNPISGHNTLYWYLQNLGQGPELLIRYENEEAVDDSQLPKDRFSAERLKGVDSTLKIQPAELGDSAVYLCASSLAPRTGRGTGELFFGEGSRLTVL.

V gene TRBV19 combines with J gene TRBJ2-3; 7 bases match TRBD2. This CDR3 has 16 amino acids. J gave up 2 bases and V 6 bases, and 11 bases lay outside the gene matches. CDR1 is LNHDA and CDR2 is SQIVND in the germline V gene (reference sequence). CDR3 in amino acids: CASRTPPSGYTDTQYF. The CDR3 region has the DNA TGTGCCAGTAGAACCCCTCCTAGCGGATACACAGATACGCAGTATTTT.

The chain recombines TRBV19 with TRBJ1-3; TRBD1 matches 7 bases. Trimming cost V 4 bases and J 0 bases; bases outside gene matches: 12. The germline V gene has CDR1 LNHDA and CDR2 SQIVND (reference sequence). The CDR3 loop spans 18 amino acids. The CDR3 loop reads CASSTTGTALSSGNTIYF. The DNA of the CDR3 is TGTGCCAGTAGTACTACCGGGACAGCACTGAGCTCTGGAAACACCATATATTTT.

This chain connects TRBV14 to TRBJ2-7; 8 nucleotides line up with TRBD1. Trimming removed 3 bases from V and 3 bases from J; junction bases left unmatched: 10. CDR1 is SGHDN, CDR2 FVKESK, per germline. The CDR3 has 16 amino acids. In DNA, the CDR3 is TGTGCCAGCAGCCACGGAAGGGACAGGTCCTACTACGAGCAGTACTTC. This translates into CASSHGRDRSYYEQYF.

The table lists this clone with a few counts. V is TRBV5-5 and J is TRBJ2-7, with D perhaps TRBD1 (6 bases). Germline CDR1 is SGHKS and CDR2 is YYEKEE (reference sequence). The ends were cut back, 4 bases at V and 0 bases at J, with 11 bases in the middle. This CDR3 has 14 residues. CDR3 in amino acids: CASSEDSHSYEQYF. The CDR3 nucleotides are TGTGCCAGCAGCGAGGACAGTCACTCCTACGAGCAGTACTTC.

The chain combines TRBV4-3 with TRBJ2-7; D is unclear. Germline V gene data show CDR1 as LGHNA and CDR2 as YSLEER. V lost 0 bases to trimming and J lost 4 bases, with 13 bases between them. This CDR3 spans 15 amino acids. CDR3 sequence: CASSQESTPSYEQYF. CDR3 DNA: TGCGCCAGCAGCCAAGAGAGTACTCCCTCTTACGAGCAGTACTTC.

The sample holds one count of this clone. V usage is TRBV24-1 and J usage is TRBJ2-1, with D possibly being TRBD2 (6 bases). This CDR3 has 13 residues. Germline V gives CDR1 KGHDR, CDR2 SFDVKD. Trimming left V 9 bases short and J 9 bases short, with 17 bases between. The CDR3 is CATGGRLATEQFF. The DNA of the CDR3 is TGTGCCACCGGGGGGAGGCTAGCCACTGAGCAGTTCTTC.

CDR3: CASSLQGRMNTEAFF. DNA for the CDR3: TGTGCCAGTAGCCTACAGGGTAGAATGAACACTGAAGCTTTCTTT. This sequence joins TRBV19 and TRBJ1-1; TRBD1 might be the D (6 bases). The CDR3 covers 15 residues. The V end lost 6 bases, the J end lost 0 bases, and 14 bases lay between the germline ends. Germline CDR1 is LNHDA and CDR2 is SQIVND (reference sequence).